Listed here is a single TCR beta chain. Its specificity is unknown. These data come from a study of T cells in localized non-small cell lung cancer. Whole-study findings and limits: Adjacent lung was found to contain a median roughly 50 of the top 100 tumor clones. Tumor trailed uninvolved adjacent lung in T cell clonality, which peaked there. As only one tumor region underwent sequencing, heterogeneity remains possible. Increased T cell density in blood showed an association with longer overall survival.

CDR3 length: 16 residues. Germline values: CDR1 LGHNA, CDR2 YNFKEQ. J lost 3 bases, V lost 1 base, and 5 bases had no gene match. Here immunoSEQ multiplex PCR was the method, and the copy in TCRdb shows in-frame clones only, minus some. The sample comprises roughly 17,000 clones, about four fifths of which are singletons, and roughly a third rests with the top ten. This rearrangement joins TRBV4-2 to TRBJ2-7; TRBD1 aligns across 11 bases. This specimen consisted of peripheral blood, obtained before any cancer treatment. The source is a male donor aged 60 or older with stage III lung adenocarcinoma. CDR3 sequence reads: CASSQATGTGGYEQYF. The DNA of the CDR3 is TGTGCCAGCAGCCAAGCGACCGGGACAGGGGGCTACGAGCAGTACTTC.